The clone carrying this T cell receptor beta chain showed up many times. What it recognizes is unknown. This entry comes from a study of CD8 T cells in ankylosing spondylitis. Construction of TCR beta libraries was performed using quantitative 5'-RACE with molecular barcodes. TCRdb ran MiXCR on the 5' RACE reads and lists one entry per CDR3 protein. This sample carries 200,000 to 250,000 distinct CDR3 sequences, 10% of them seen once, and the ten largest clones take approximately 20%. Study-level points and caveats: Earlier literature documents some of the motif variants in reactive arthritis synovial fluid and blood. Matched ankylosing spondylitis synovial fluid reportedly showed significant enrichment of disease-linked clones.

Sequenced input: blood, either unsorted or a sorted T cell fraction (not recorded which). This clonotype was sampled from a male donor with ankylosing spondylitis or in good health (not recorded which).

DNA of the CDR3: TGCAGTGCCCCCCCCGCGGGGGGGGAAGATACGCAGTATTTT. Translated: CSAPPAGGEDTQYF. V usage is TRBV20-1 and J usage is TRBJ2-3; 9 positions match TRBD2. Trimming took 6 bases from V and 5 from J; bases not matched to a gene: 9. CDR3 length equals 14 residues. Germline values: CDR1 DFQATT, CDR2 SNEGSKA (reference sequence).